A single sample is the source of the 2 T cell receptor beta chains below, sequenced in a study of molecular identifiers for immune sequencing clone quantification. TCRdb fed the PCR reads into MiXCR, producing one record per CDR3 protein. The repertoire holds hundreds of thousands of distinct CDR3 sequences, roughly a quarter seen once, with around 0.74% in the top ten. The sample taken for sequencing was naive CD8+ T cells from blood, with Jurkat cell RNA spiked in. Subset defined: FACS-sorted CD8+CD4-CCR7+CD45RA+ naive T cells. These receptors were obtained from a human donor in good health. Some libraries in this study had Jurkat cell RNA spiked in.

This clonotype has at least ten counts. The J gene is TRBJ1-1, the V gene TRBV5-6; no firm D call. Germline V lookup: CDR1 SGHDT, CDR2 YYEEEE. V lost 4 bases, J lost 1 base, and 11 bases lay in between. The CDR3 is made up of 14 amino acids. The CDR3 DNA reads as TGTGCCAGCAGCGCCGAGGAGAAGAACACTGAAGCTTTCTTT. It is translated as CASSAEEKNTEAFF.

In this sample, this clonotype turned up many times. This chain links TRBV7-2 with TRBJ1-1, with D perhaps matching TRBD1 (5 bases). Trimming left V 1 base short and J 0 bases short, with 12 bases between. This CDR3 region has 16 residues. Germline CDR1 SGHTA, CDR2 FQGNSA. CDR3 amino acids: CASSLGAGYMNTEAFF. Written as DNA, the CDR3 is TGTGCCAGCAGCTTAGGCGCAGGGTACATGAACACTGAAGCTTTCTTT. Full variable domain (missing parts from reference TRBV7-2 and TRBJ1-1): GAGVSQSPSNKVTEKGKDVELRCDPISGHTALYWYRQSLGQGLEFLIYFQGNSAPDKSGLPSDRFSAERTGGSVSTLTIQRTQQEDSAVYLCASSLGAGYMNTEAFFGQGTRLTVV.